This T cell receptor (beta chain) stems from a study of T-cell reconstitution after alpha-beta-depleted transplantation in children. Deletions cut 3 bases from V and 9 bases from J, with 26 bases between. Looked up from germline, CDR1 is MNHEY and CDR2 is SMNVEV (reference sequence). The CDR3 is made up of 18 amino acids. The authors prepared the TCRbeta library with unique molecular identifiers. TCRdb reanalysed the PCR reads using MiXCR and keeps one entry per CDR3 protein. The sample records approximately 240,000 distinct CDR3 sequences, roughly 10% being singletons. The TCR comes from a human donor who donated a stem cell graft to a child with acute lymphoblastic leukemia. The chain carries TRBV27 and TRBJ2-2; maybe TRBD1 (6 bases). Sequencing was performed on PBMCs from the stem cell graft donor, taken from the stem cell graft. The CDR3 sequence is CASSFFPPLDRPTRELFF. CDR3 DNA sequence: TGTGCCAGCAGTTTTTTCCCCCCCCTGGACAGACCAACCAGGGAGCTGTTTTTT.